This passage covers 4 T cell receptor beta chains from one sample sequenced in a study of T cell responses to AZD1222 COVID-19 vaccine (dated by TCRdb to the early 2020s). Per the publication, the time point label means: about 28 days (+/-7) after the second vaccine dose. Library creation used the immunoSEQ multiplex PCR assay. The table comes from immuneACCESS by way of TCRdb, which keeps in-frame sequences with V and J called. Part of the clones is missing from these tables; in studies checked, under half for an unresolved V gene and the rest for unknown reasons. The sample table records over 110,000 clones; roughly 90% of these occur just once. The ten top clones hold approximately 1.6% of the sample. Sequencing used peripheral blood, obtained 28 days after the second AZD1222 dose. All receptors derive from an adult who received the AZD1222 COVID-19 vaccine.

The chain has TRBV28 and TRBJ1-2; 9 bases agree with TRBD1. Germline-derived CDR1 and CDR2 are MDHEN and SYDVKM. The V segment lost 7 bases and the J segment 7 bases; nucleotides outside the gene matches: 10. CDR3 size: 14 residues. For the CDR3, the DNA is TGTGCCAGCAATTCTCCGGGACAGGGATTTGGCTACACCTTC. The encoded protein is CASNSPGQGFGYTF.

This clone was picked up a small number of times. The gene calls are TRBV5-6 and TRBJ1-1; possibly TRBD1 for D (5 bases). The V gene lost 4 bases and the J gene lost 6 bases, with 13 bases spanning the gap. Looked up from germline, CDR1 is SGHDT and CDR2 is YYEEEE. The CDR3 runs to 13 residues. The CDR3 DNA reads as TGTGCCAGCAGCCCCATGACAGAGGCTGAAGCTTTCTTT. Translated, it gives CASSPMTEAEAFF.

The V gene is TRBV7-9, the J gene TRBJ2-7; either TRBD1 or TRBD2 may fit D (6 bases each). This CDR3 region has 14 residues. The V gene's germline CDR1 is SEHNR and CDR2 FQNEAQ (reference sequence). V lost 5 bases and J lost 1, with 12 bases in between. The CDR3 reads CASSTLGGSYEQYF. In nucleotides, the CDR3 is TGTGCCAGCAGCACCCTAGGGGGGTCCTACGAGCAGTACTTC.

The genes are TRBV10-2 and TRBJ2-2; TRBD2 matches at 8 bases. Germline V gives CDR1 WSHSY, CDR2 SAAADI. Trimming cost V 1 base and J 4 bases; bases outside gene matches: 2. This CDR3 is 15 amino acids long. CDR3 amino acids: CASSEFGGVTGELFF. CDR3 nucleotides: TGCGCCAGCAGTGAGTTCGGGGGGGTCACCGGGGAGCTGTTTTTT.